This T cell receptor beta chain originates from a study of T cells in localized non-small cell lung cancer. Overall study findings and caveats: There was higher T cell clonality in uninvolved adjacent lung than in tumor, and it was highest there. A denser population of T cells in blood accompanied longer overall survival.

Profiled with immunoSEQ multiplex PCR; TCRdb holds only in-frame clones, not every one. This sample has roughly 53,000 clones, with approximately 88% found just once. This CDR3 contains 14 residues. J gave up 5 bases and V 4 bases, and 8 bases lay outside the gene matches. Germline V lookup: CDR1 SGHRS, CDR2 YFSETQ. For this clone: Its antigen is unknown.

The chain recombines TRBV5-1 with TRBJ2-7, with 8 bases aligning to TRBD1. Sequences were derived from peripheral blood mononuclear cells, sampled before any cancer treatment. The clonotype comes from a man between 40 and 75 years old with stage III lung adenocarcinoma. Written as DNA, the CDR3 is TGCGCCAGCAGCCAGGGGGCGCTGGGCGACGAGCAGTACTTC. Translated, it gives CASSQGALGDEQYF. Variable domain in full (rest from reference TRBV5-1 and TRBJ2-7): KAGVTQTPRYLIKTRGQQVTLSCSPISGHRSVSWYQQTPGQGLQFLFEYFSETQRNKGNFPGRFSGRQFSNSRSEMNVSTLELGDSALYLCASSQGALGDEQYFGPGTRLTVT.